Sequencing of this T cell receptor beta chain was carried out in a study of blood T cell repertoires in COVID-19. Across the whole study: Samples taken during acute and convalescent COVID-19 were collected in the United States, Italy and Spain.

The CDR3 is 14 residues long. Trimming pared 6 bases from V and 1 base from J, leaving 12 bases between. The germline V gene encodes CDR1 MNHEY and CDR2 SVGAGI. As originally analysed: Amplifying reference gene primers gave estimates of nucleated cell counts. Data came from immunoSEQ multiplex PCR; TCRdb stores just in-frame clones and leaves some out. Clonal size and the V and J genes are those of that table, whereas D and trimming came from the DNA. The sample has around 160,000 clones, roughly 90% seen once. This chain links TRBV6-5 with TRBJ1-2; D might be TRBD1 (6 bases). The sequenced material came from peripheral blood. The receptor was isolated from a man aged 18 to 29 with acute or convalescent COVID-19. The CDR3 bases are TGTGCCAGCAGACAGGGAACCCTTAACTATGGCTACACCTTC. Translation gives CASRQGTLNYGYTF.